These T cell receptor beta chains were read from a single sample in a study of cytomegalovirus exposure and HLA in healthy donors. Libraries were prepared by immunoSEQ multiplex PCR; TCRdb keeps only in-frame clonotypes and omits some of them. The sample has under 200,000 clones, approximately 80% seen once. The sequencing sample was made of PBMCs. The receptors come from a man aged 60 to 69 in good health and CMV-seronegative. Each CDR3 is given with its conserved first and last residue. The D gene is left open where the match is weak. Size is stated for part of the rows, as once, few or many counts, or as a class when the clone is expanded.

v_gene	d_gene	j_gene	abundance	CDR3nt	CDR3aa
TRBV19	TRBD1	TRBJ1-5	NA	TGTGCCAGTAGCTATTCCTATGACAGGGCGGATAGCAATCAGCCCCAGCATTTT	CASSYSYDRADSNQPQHF
TRBV6-1	NA	TRBJ2-5	few	TGTGCCAGCAGGACATTGGAGGACGTCCAAGAGACCCAGTACTTC	CASRTLEDVQETQYF
TRBV6-1	TRBD2	TRBJ2-2	NA	TGTGCCAGCAGTGAGCGGGGGTTTACCGGGGAGCTGTTTTTT	CASSERGFTGELFF
TRBV30	TRBD2	TRBJ2-7	NA	TGTGCCTGGAGTGTTGCTCTAGCGGGAGTCGAGCAGTACTTC	CAWSVALAGVEQYF
TRBV9	TRBD2	TRBJ2-2	NA	TGTGCCAGCAGCGTAGTTGCTGTAACTAGCGGAAGGACCGGGGAGCTGTTTTTT	CASSVVAVTSGRTGELFF
TRBV5-1	TRBD1	TRBJ2-1	NA	TGCGCCAGCAGCTCGGAACCGGGACAGTACAATGAGCAGTTCTTC	CASSSEPGQYNEQFF
TRBV5-1	TRBD1	TRBJ1-1	NA	TGCGCCAGCAGCCAGGGACAGGTGAACACTGAAGCTTTCTTT	CASSQGQVNTEAFF
TRBV7-9	NA	TRBJ1-1	few	TGTGCCAGCAGCTTCCCTCAGGGGAAAGCTTTCTTT	CASSFPQGKAFF
TRBV5-4	NA	TRBJ1-1	NA	TGTGCCAGCAGCTTCAAGCACAGCATGAACACTGAAGCTTTCTTT	CASSFKHSMNTEAFF
TRBV29-1	NA	TRBJ2-1	NA	TGCAGCGCTGACTCGGCTAGCGAGGGTGAGCAGTTCTTC	CSADSASEGEQFF
TRBV9	TRBD1	TRBJ2-3	few	TGTGCCAGCAGCGCGCAAGACAGGGCAGTTACAGATACGCAGTATTTT	CASSAQDRAVTDTQYF
TRBV11-3	TRBD1	TRBJ2-5	NA	TGTGCCAGCAGCTTAGGGCAGGGGGCACGAGAGACCCAGTACTTC	CASSLGQGARETQYF
TRBV6-5	NA	TRBJ1-1	NA	TGTGCCAGCACCACAAACACCGGGGGATACACTGAAGCTTTCTTT	CASTTNTGGYTEAFF
TRBV19	NA	TRBJ2-7	few	TGTGCCAGTAGCCAAGGGGCATCGGTCTACTACGAGCAGTACTTC	CASSQGASVYYEQYF
TRBV7-3	NA	TRBJ2-6	NA	TGTGCCAGCAGCCAGGGCCTCTCTGGGGCCAACGTCCTGACTTTC	CASSQGLSGANVLTF
TRBV19	NA	TRBJ2-1	NA	TGTGCCAGTAGTATCACTCACCCCTACAATGAGCAGTTCTTC	CASSITHPYNEQFF
TRBV5-1	TRBD2	TRBJ2-2	NA	TGCGCCAGCAGCTTGACTAGCGGGAACACCGGGGAGCTGTTTTTT	CASSLTSGNTGELFF
TRBV7-9	NA	TRBJ2-7	NA	TGTGCCAGCAGCTTAGTTCGGGGAATGAACGAGCAGTACTTC	CASSLVRGMNEQYF
TRBV6-1	NA	TRBJ1-6	few	TGTGCCAGCAGTGAATCGACAATTGGATCACCCCTCCACTTT	CASSESTIGSPLHF
TRBV19	TRBD2	TRBJ2-3	NA	TGTGCCAGTAGTCAAGGACTAGCGGGGGCTTCCACAGATACGCAGTATTTT	CASSQGLAGASTDTQYF
TRBV5-1	NA	TRBJ2-3	NA	TGCGCCAGCAGCTTCACCGACGCGGGAAGTTGGACAGATACGCAGTATTTT	CASSFTDAGSWTDTQYF
TRBV27	NA	TRBJ1-4	NA	TGTGCCAGCAGTTTACTAGGGGGGGCTAATGAAAAACTGTTTTTT	CASSLLGGANEKLFF
TRBV10-3	TRBD2	TRBJ2-1	few	TGTGCCATCAGTGACCGACCGGGACTAGGGATATACAATGAGCAGTTCTTC	CAISDRPGLGIYNEQFF
TRBV7-9	TRBD1	TRBJ2-7	NA	TGTGCCAGCAGCCCACGACAGGGGTCCTCCTACGAGCAGTACTTC	CASSPRQGSSYEQYF
TRBV5-4	NA	TRBJ1-4	NA	TGTGCCAGCAGCTTGGACGTAACGCGTGAAAAACTGTTTTTT	CASSLDVTREKLFF
TRBV6-1	NA	TRBJ2-7	NA	TGTGCCAGCAGGGCCCGGGGAGGGGGTTCCTACGAGCAGTACTTC	CASRARGGGSYEQYF
TRBV19	NA	TRBJ1-2	NA	TGTGCCAGTAGTCTCTACCACAGGGAGGGCTATGGCTACACCTTC	CASSLYHREGYGYTF
TRBV30	TRBD1	TRBJ1-2	once	TGTGCCTGGAGTGTACGCGGGACAGGAATTAACTATGGCTACACCTTC	CAWSVRGTGINYGYTF
TRBV19	TRBD1	TRBJ1-3	NA	TGTGCCAGTAGTTCAACCGGGACAGGGGTTGGAAACACCATATATTTT	CASSSTGTGVGNTIYF
TRBV27	TRBD2	TRBJ2-1	NA	TGTGCCAGCAGCCCAATAGCGGGGCCTTCCAATGAGCAGTTCTTC	CASSPIAGPSNEQFF
TRBV28	TRBD1	TRBJ2-2	NA	TGTGCCAGCACAGGGGGCAGCGGGGAGCTGTTTTTT	CASTGGSGELFF
TRBV2	TRBD2	TRBJ2-1	NA	TGTGCCAGCAGTGAAAGTAGTGTGCCTAGCGGGGGCCCTAGCTCCTACAATGAGCAGTTCTTC	CASSESSVPSGGPSSYNEQFF
TRBV5-1	NA	TRBJ1-2	few	TGCGCCAGCAGTTCCGACAGCAACTATGGCTACACCTTC	CASSSDSNYGYTF
TRBV28	TRBD1	TRBJ2-7	NA	TGTGCCAGCAGGCCACCGGGACAGGGGTACGACGAGCAGTACTTC	CASRPPGQGYDEQYF
TRBV4-2	TRBD2	TRBJ2-7	few	TGTGCCAGCAGCCAAGTACTAGCGGGTGAATACGAGCAGTACTTC	CASSQVLAGEYEQYF
TRBV5-1	TRBD1	TRBJ2-5	once	TGCGCCAGCAGAAAGACAGGGGGTGGGGAGACCCAGTACTTC	CASRKTGGGETQYF
TRBV7-2	TRBD1	TRBJ1-3	NA	TGTGCCAGCAGCTCACGACAGGGGTCTGGAAACACCATATATTTT	CASSSRQGSGNTIYF
TRBV29-1	NA	TRBJ1-1	NA	TGCAGCGTTACTCGCAGGGGAAAGATGAACACTGAAGCTTTCTTT	CSVTRRGKMNTEAFF
TRBV2	TRBD1	TRBJ2-1	NA	TGTGCCAGCAGAACCGGGACAGGGACTTACAATGAGCAGTTCTTC	CASRTGTGTYNEQFF
TRBV19	TRBD1	TRBJ1-4	NA	TGTGCCAGTAGTGGACAGGCAAATGAAAAACTGTTTTTT	CASSGQANEKLFF
TRBV5-6	TRBD1	TRBJ1-1	NA	TGTGCCAGCAGCTGGGGACAGGGGGCAGGTACTGAAGCTTTCTTT	CASSWGQGAGTEAFF
TRBV11-2	NA	TRBJ2-7	NA	TGTGCCAGCAGCGCCCACAGAACCTACGAGCAGTACTTC	CASSAHRTYEQYF
TRBV13	NA	TRBJ2-1	NA	TGTGCCAGCAGCCGTAGGGGGGGACGAGGCCTTAATGAGCAGTTCTTC	CASSRRGGRGLNEQFF
TRBV10-1	TRBD1	TRBJ2-5	NA	TGCGCCAGCAGTGAGGGAAACCGGGGCTCCAGGGGGGAGACCCAGTACTTC	CASSEGNRGSRGETQYF
TRBV10-3	NA	TRBJ2-7	NA	TGTGCCATCAGTTTGGTACAGACCTACGAGCAGTACTTC	CAISLVQTYEQYF
TRBV6-6	NA	TRBJ1-1	NA	TGTGCCAGCAGACCAGGGTTTAGGACTGAAGCTTTCTTT	CASRPGFRTEAFF
TRBV6-5	NA	TRBJ2-7	few	TGTGCCAGCAGTTACTTGTCACAGGCCGCCCGGGAGCAGTACTTC	CASSYLSQAAREQYF
TRBV6-5	NA	TRBJ2-7	few	TGTGCCAGCAGTATCGGGGGGCGTGAGCAGTACTTC	CASSIGGREQYF
TRBV6-6	NA	TRBJ1-4	NA	TGTGCCAGCAGTTACTCGGTGGGGAGGAAACTGTTTTTT	CASSYSVGRKLFF
TRBV6-1	TRBD1	TRBJ1-5	NA	TGTGCCAGCAGTCCCAGGGGGAATCAGCCCCAGCATTTT	CASSPRGNQPQHF
TRBV6-5	NA	TRBJ1-5	NA	TGTGCCAGCAGTTACTCCCGGGGTCAGCCCCAGCATTTT	CASSYSRGQPQHF
TRBV10-2	NA	TRBJ2-7	NA	TGCGCCAGCAGTGAGGGGCCATACGAGCAGTACTTC	CASSEGPYEQYF
TRBV6-5	TRBD1	TRBJ1-2	NA	TGTGCCAGCAGTGGAGCGGGACAGGGGGACACCTTC	CASSGAGQGDTF
TRBV6-5	NA	TRBJ1-1	once	TGTGCCAGCGGAACCGGTGGAGTCGGTACTGAAGCTTTCTTT	CASGTGGVGTEAFF
TRBV5-4	NA	TRBJ2-7	NA	TGTGCCAGCAAACGGGCAGGGTTTGACGAGCAGTACTTC	CASKRAGFDEQYF